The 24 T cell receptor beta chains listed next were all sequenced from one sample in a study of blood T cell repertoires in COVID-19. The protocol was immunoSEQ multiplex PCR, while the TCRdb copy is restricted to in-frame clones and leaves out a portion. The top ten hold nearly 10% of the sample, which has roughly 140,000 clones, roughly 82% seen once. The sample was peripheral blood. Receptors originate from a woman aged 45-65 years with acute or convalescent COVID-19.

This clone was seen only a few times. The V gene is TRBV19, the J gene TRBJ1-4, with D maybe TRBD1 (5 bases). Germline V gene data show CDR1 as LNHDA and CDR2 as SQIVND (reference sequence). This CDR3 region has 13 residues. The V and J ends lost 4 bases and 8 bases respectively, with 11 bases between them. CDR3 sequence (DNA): TGTGCCAGTAGTAAAGGACACGACGAAAAACTGTTTTTT. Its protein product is CASSKGHDEKLFF.

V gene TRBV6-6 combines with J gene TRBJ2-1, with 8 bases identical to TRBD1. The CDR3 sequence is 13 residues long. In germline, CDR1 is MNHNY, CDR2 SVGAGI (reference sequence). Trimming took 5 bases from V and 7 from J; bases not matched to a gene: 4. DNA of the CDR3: TGTGCCAGCAGTAAGCAGGGGGCAAATGAGCAGTTCTTC. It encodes CASSKQGANEQFF.

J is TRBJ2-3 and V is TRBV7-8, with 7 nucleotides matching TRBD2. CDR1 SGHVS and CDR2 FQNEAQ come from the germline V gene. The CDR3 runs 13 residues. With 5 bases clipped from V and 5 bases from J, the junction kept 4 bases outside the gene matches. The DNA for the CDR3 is TGTGCCAGCAGCCCAACGGGGGGAGATACGCAGTATTTT. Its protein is CASSPTGGDTQYF.

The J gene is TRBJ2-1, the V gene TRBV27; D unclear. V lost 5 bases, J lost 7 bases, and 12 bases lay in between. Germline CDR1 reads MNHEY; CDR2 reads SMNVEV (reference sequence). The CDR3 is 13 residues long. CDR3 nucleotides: TGTGCCAGCAGTCGAGCGCTCAATAATGAGCAGTTCTTC. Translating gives CASSRALNNEQFF.

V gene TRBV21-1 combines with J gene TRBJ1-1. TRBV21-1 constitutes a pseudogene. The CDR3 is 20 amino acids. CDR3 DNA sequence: TGTGCCAGCAGCAAAGCGGGGGGGCAGGGAGGAGGAAGAGGGGACACTGAAGCTTTCTTT. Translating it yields CASSKAGGQGGGRGDTEAFF.

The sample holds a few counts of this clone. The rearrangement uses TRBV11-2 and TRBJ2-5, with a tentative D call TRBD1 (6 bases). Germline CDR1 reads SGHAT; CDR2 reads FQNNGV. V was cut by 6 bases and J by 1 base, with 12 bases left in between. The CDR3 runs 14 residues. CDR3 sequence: CASSPGHLQETQYF. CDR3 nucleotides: TGTGCCAGCAGTCCGGGACACCTCCAAGAGACCCAGTACTTC.

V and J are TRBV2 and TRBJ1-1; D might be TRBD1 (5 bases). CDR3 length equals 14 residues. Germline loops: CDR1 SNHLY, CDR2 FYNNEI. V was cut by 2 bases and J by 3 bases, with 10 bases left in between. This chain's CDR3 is CASSERGVYTEAFF. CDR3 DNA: TGTGCCAGCAGTGAAAGGGGCGTTTACACTGAAGCTTTCTTT.

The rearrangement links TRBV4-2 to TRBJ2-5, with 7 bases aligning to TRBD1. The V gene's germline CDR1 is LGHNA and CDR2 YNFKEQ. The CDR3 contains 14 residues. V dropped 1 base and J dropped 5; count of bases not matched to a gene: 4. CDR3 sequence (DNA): TGTGCCAGCAGCCAAGCGGGACAGCTGGAGACCCAGTACTTC. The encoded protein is CASSQAGQLETQYF.

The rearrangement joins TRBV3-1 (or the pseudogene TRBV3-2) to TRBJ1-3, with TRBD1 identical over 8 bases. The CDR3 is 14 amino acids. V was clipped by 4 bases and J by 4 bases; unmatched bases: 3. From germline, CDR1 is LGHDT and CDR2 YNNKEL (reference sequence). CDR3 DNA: TGTGCCAGCAGCCCAGGGGGCCTCGGAAACACCATATATTTT. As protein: CASSPGGLGNTIYF.

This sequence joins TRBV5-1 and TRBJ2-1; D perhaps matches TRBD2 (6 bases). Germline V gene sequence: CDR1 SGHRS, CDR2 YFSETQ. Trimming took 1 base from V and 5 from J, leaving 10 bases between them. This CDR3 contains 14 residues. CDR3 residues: CASSLSGLNNEQFF. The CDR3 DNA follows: TGCGCCAGCAGCTTGTCGGGACTGAACAATGAGCAGTTCTTC. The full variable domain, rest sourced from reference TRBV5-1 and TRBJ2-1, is KAGVTQTPRYLIKTRGQQVTLSCSPISGHRSVSWYQQTPGQGLQFLFEYFSETQRNKGNFPGRFSGRQFSNSRSEMNVSTLELGDSALYLCASSLSGLNNEQFFGPGTRLTVL.

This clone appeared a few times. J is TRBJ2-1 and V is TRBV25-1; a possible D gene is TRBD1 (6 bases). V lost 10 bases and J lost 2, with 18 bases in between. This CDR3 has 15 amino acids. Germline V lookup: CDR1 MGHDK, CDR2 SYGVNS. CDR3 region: CATQNRVGAYNEQFF. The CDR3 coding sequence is TGTGCCACCCAAAACAGGGTCGGCGCCTACAATGAGCAGTTCTTC. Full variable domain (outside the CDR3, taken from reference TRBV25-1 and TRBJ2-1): EADIYQTPRYLVIGTGKKITLECSQTMGHDKMYWYQQDPGMELHLIHYSYGVNSTEKGDLSSESTVSRIRTEHFPLTLESARPSHTSQYLCATQNRVGAYNEQFFGPGTRLTVL.

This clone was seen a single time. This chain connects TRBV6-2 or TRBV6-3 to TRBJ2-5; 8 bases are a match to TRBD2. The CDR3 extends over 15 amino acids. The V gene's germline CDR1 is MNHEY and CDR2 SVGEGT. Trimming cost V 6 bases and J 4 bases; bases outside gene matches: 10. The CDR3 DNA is TGTGCCAGCAGCCGCGGGATAGCGGGGAGAGAGACCCAGTACTTC. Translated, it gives CASSRGIAGRETQYF.

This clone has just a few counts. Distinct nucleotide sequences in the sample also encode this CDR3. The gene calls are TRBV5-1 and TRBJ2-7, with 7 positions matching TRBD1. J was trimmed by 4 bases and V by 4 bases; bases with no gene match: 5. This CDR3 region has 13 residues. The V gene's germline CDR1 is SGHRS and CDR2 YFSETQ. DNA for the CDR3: TGCGCCAGCAGCCCCGGGACAGCTTACGAGCAGTACTTC. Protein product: CASSPGTAYEQYF.

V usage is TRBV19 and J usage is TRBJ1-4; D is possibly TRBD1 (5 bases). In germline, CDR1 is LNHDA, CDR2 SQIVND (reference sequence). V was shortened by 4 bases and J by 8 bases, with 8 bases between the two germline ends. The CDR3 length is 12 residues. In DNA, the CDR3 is TGTGCCAGTAGTAGGAGGGGCGAAAAACTGTTTTTT. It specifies CASSRRGEKLFF.

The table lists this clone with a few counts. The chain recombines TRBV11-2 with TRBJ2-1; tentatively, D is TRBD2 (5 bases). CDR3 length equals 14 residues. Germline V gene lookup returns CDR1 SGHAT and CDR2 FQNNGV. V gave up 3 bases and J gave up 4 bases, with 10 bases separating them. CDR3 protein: CASSLRASYNEQFF. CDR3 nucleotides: TGTGCCAGCAGCTTGAGGGCCTCGTACAATGAGCAGTTCTTC.

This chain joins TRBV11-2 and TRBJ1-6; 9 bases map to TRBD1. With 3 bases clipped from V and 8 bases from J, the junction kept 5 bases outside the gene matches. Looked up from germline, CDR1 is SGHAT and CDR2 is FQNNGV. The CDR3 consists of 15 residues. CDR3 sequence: CASSLLTGGHSPLHF. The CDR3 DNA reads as TGTGCCAGCAGCTTGTTGACAGGGGGACATTCACCCCTCCACTTT. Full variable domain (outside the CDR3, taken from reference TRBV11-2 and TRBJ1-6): EAGVAQSPRYKIIEKRQSVAFWCNPISGHATLYWYQQILGQGPKLLIQFQNNGVVDDSQLPKDRFSAERLKGVDSTLKIQPAKLEDSAVYLCASSLLTGGHSPLHFGNGTRLTVT.

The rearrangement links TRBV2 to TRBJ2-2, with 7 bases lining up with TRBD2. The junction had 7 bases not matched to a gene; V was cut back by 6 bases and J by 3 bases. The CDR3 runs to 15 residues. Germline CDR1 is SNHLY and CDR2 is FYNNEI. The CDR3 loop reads CASRRGDLDTGELFF. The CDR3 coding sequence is TGTGCCAGCAGACGGGGGGACCTTGACACCGGGGAGCTGTTTTTT.

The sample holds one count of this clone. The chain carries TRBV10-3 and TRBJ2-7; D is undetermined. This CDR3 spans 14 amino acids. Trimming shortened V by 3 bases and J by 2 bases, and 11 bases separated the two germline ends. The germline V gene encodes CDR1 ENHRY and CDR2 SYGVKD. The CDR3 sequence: CAISENSLTYEQYF. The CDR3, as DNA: TGTGCCATCAGTGAAAACAGTCTAACCTACGAGCAGTACTTC.

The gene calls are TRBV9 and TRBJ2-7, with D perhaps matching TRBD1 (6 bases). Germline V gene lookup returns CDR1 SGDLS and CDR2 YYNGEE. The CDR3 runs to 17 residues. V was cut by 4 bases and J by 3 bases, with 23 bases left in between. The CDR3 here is CASSREPFTGKGYEQYF. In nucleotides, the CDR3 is TGTGCCAGCAGCCGTGAGCCATTTACAGGGAAGGGCTACGAGCAGTACTTC.

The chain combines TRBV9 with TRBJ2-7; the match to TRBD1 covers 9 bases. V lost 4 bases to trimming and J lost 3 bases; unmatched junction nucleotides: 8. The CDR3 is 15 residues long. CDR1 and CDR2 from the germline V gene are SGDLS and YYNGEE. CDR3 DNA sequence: TGTGCCAGCAGCCCAGGGACAGGGTCTTTCTACGAGCAGTACTTC. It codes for CASSPGTGSFYEQYF.

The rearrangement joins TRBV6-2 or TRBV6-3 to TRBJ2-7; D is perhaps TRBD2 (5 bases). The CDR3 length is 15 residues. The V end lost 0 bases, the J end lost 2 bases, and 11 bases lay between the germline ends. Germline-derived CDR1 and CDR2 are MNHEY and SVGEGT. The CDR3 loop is CASSYSVGETYEQYF. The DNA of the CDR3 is TGTGCCAGCAGTTACTCGGTTGGGGAGACCTACGAGCAGTACTTC.

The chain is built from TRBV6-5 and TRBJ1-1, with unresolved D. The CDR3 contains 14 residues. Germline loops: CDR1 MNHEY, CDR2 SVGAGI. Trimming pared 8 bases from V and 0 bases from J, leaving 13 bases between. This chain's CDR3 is CASRRGRMNTEAFF. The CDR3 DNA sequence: TGTGCCAGCCGGCGAGGGAGGATGAACACTGAAGCTTTCTTT.

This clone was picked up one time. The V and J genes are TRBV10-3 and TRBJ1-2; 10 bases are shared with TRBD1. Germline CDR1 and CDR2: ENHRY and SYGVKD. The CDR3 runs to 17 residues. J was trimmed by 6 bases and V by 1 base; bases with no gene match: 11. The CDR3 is CAISEYGTGERIHGYTF. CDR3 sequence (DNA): TGTGCCATCAGTGAGTACGGGACAGGGGAACGGATTCATGGCTACACCTTC.

The CDR3 DNA is TGTGCCAGCAGAAGGCCAGGGGTGTCAAACTATGGCTACACCTTC. It encodes CASRRPGVSNYGYTF. The V call is TRBV6-5, the J call TRBJ1-2; the D gene is possibly TRBD1 (6 bases). There are 15 residues in the CDR3. Looked up from germline, CDR1 is MNHEY and CDR2 is SVGAGI. V lost 6 bases and J lost 2, with 16 bases in between.